A selection of T cell receptor beta chains follows, all from one sample in a study of blood T cell repertoires in COVID-19. The data were produced by immunoSEQ multiplex PCR, yet TCRdb's version contains in-frame clones alone and is incomplete. This table holds 55,000 to 75,000 clones, approximately 91% found once. The material sequenced was peripheral blood. These TCRs come from a middle-aged man with active COVID-19. Each CDR3 is given with its conserved first and last residue. D genes are given only for firm matches. Some rows mark clone size as missing; the rest say once, few, many or name a class of expanded clone.

V gene	J gene	clone size	D gene	CDR3 protein	CDR3 DNA
TRBV4-2	TRBJ1-2	-	-	CASSQGQGRGYTF	TGTGCCAGCAGCCAAGGGCAGGGAAGGGGCTACACCTTC
TRBV7-9	TRBJ2-3	-	TRBD1	CASSLGWDRGLRITDTQYF	TGTGCCAGCAGCTTAGGTTGGGACAGGGGGCTTCGGATCACAGATACGCAGTATTTT
TRBV2	TRBJ2-7	-	TRBD2	CASSRSGGSYEQYF	TGTGCCAGCAGCCGTAGCGGGGGGTCGTACGAGCAGTACTTC
TRBV5-4	TRBJ2-1	-	TRBD1	CASSSGVGDRAVNEQFF	TGTGCCAGCAGCTCGGGGGTAGGGGACAGGGCGGTCAATGAGCAGTTCTTC
TRBV19	TRBJ2-3	-	-	CASSIGLGSDTQYF	TGTGCCAGTAGTATAGGACTAGGCTCAGATACGCAGTATTTT
TRBV7-3	TRBJ2-3	-	-	CASSLTYSSTDTQYF	TGTGCCAGCAGCTTAACGTACTCTAGCACAGATACGCAGTATTTT
TRBV19	TRBJ2-5	-	TRBD1	CASSRISGTGMETQYF	TGTGCCAGTAGTCGCATCTCCGGGACAGGGATGGAGACCCAGTACTTC
TRBV7-3	TRBJ1-2	-	TRBD1	CASSETTGRFGATF	TGTGCCAGCAGTGAAACGACAGGGCGCTTCGGTGCGACCTTC
TRBV3-1/TRBV3-2	TRBJ2-7	few	TRBD2	CASSQGRMARGGHEQYF	TGTGCCAGCAGCCAGGGCCGAATGGCGCGGGGGGGCCACGAGCAGTACTTC
TRBV6-5	TRBJ1-2	-	-	CATQRGALNYGYTF	TGTGCCACCCAACGTGGAGCCCTAAACTATGGCTACACCTTC
TRBV4-1	TRBJ2-5	-	TRBD2	CASSQRLAGGKTQYF	TGCGCCAGCAGCCAACGACTAGCGGGGGGAAAGACCCAGTACTTC
TRBV2	TRBJ2-5	-	TRBD2	CASSQRLAGGKETQYF	TGTGCCAGCAGCCAAAGACTAGCGGGGGGAAAAGAGACCCAGTACTTC
TRBV3-1/TRBV3-2	TRBJ2-1	-	-	CASSQDVEQFF	TGTGCCAGCAGCCAAGACGTTGAGCAGTTCTTC
TRBV4-3	TRBJ2-5	-	TRBD1	CASSLDRGRGETQYF	TGCGCCAGCAGCCTCGACAGGGGGCGGGGAGAGACCCAGTACTTC
TRBV7-9	TRBJ2-7	-	-	CASSLEARYEQYF	TGTGCCAGCAGCTTAGAGGCGAGGTACGAGCAGTACTTC
TRBV5-1	TRBJ2-1	-	TRBD1	CASSSGTALRGNEQFF	TGCGCCAGCAGCTCCGGGACAGCCCTCCGGGGAAATGAGCAGTTCTTC
TRBV5-5	TRBJ2-1	-	-	CASSFFAEPYNEQFF	TGTGCCAGCAGCTTCTTCGCGGAACCCTACAATGAGCAGTTCTTC
TRBV5-1	TRBJ2-2	-	TRBD1	CASSLRQGTGELFF	TGCGCCAGCAGCCTCAGACAGGGGACCGGGGAGCTGTTTTTT
TRBV19	TRBJ1-4	-	TRBD1	CASSMVGQGYEKLFF	TGTGCCAGTAGTATGGTGGGACAGGGATATGAAAAACTGTTTTTT
TRBV9	TRBJ2-1	-	-	CASSVGPTLDYEQFF	TGTGCCAGCAGCGTAGGGCCAACGCTCGACTATGAGCAGTTCTTC
TRBV9	TRBJ2-3	-	-	CASSTGLKDTQYF	TGTGCCAGTTCCACAGGCCTTAAGGATACGCAGTATTTT
TRBV6-5	TRBJ2-7	-	TRBD1	CASRDRVGEQYF	TGTGCCAGCAGGGACAGGGTGGGCGAGCAGTACTTC
TRBV5-1	TRBJ2-2	once	-	CASSPLDYPEGELFF	TGCGCCAGCAGCCCATTGGACTACCCGGAAGGGGAGCTGTTTTTT
TRBV5-1	TRBJ2-2	-	-	CASRIRTENTGELFF	TGCGCCAGCCGCATTCGGACAGAGAACACCGGGGAGCTGTTTTTT
TRBV7-2	TRBJ2-3	-	TRBD1	CASSLGGLGYRATDTQYF	TGTGCCAGCAGCCTAGGGGGCCTGGGGTACAGGGCCACAGATACGCAGTATTTT
TRBV2	TRBJ2-2	-	TRBD2	CASTSGLAGGRTGELFF	TGTGCCAGCACCTCGGGACTAGCGGGGGGACGAACCGGGGAGCTGTTTTTT
TRBV4-2	TRBJ1-2	-	TRBD1	CASSQTGARLHLYGYTF	TGTGCCAGCAGCCAGACAGGGGCCCGGCTCCACCTTTATGGCTACACCTTC
TRBV4-1	TRBJ1-4	-	TRBD1	CASHPLPGQPNEKLFF	TGCGCCAGCCACCCTCTACCGGGACAGCCTAATGAAAAACTGTTTTTT
TRBV7-9	TRBJ2-5	-	-	CASSRLALQETQYF	TGTGCCAGCAGCCGCTTGGCCCTCCAAGAGACCCAGTACTTC
TRBV18	TRBJ1-6	once	TRBD1	CASSQRQGGNSPLHF	TGTGCCAGCTCTCAACGACAGGGAGGTAATTCACCCCTCCACTTT